This entry features one TCR beta chain sequence. The antigen remains unidentified. Sequencing used immunoSEQ multiplex PCR; TCRdb keeps in-frame clones, though not all of them. Among roughly 48,000 clones listed, around 84% were seen once. The time point was: recipient sample about 28 days before transplant, after cytoreduction. This sample stems from a study of T cell clonotyping in hematopoietic cell transplantation. Overall study context: Recipient samples before transplant were obtained post-cytoreduction. The study's findings and limits: After transplant, recipient diversity fell while pathologically expanded clonotypes grew through day 180.

The sequencing used peripheral blood mononuclear cells, collected before stem cell transplant. This TCR was recovered from a man aged 60 to 69 with myelodysplastic syndrome. Some clones in this sample may be carry-over from other donors' samples.

The CDR3 sequence: CASRRGQSVYGYTF. The CDR3 nucleotides are TGTGCCAGCAGAAGAGGACAGTCCGTTTATGGCTACACCTTC. This chain connects TRBV2 to TRBJ1-2; maybe TRBD1 (6 bases). V was pared by 6 bases and J by 5 bases, with 16 bases between. This CDR3 region has 14 residues. Germline V CDR1 and CDR2: SNHLY, FYNNEI.